This passage covers 25 T cell receptor beta chains from one sample sequenced in a study of response to subunit inactivated influenza vaccine. Via MiXCR, TCRdb re-called the RT-PCR reads, giving one row per CDR3 protein. The sample has 650,000 to 800,000 distinct CDR3 sequences; more than 11% are singletons. Sequences were derived from PBMCs from blood, sampled around 14 days before vaccination. The receptors originated from a man in his fifties or sixties who received an inactivated influenza vaccine.

The chain recombines TRBV2 with TRBJ2-1; D possibly matches TRBD1 or TRBD2 (7 bases each). Germline V gene data show CDR1 as SNHLY and CDR2 as FYNNEI. With 8 bases removed from V and 6 bases from J, the gap between germline ends came to 17 bases. CDR3 size: 14 residues. The CDR3 sequence: CASGGGGGINEQFF. In DNA, the CDR3 is TGTGCCAGCGGCGGGGGAGGGGGCATCAATGAGCAGTTCTTC. Based on the CDR3 plus reference TRBV2 and TRBJ2-1, the full variable domain is EPEVTQTPSHQVTQMGQEVILRCVPISNHLYFYWYRQILGQKVEFLVSFYNNEISEKSEIFDDQFSVERPDGSNFTLKIRSTKLEDSAMYFCASGGGGGINEQFFGPGTRLTVL.

V is TRBV12-3 or TRBV12-4 and J is TRBJ2-5; 7 bases fit TRBD1. V gave up 2 bases and J gave up 2 bases; unmatched junction bases: 5. CDR3 length equals 15 residues. CDR3 residues: CASSLFGRGQETQYF. In DNA form, the CDR3 reads TGTGCCAGCAGTTTATTCGGCAGGGGGCAAGAGACCCAGTACTTC.

CDR3 nucleotide sequence: TGTGCCAGCAGTACGTCCCTCGAAGGCACAGATACGCAGTATTTT. Its translation is CASSTSLEGTDTQYF. The chain has TRBV2 and TRBJ2-3, with unresolved D. V lost 5 bases and J 1 base, leaving 13 bases between the germline ends. CDR3 length: 15 amino acids. Germline-derived CDR1 and CDR2 are SNHLY and FYNNEI.

The chain recombines TRBV3-1 with TRBJ2-5; 10 nucleotides line up with TRBD1. Per germline, CDR1 LGHDT and CDR2 YNNKEL (reference sequence). Trimming at V came to 4 bases and at J to 5 bases, leaving 16 bases not matched to a gene. The CDR3 is 18 residues long. CDR3 nucleotides: TGTGCCAGCAGCCCGCTTGCAAGGGGACAGGGGATCAGGGAGACCCAGTACTTC. This encodes CASSPLARGQGIRETQYF.

The genes are TRBV15 and TRBJ2-3, with a tentative D call TRBD2 (6 bases). Per the germline V gene, CDR1 is LNHNV and CDR2 is YYDKDF (reference sequence). The CDR3 is made up of 15 amino acids. Between the trimmed V and J ends, which lost 1 base and 0 bases, there was a span of 8 bases. CDR3 residues: CATSRVRGSTDTQYF. The CDR3 nucleotides are TGTGCCACCAGCAGAGTCCGGGGGAGCACAGATACGCAGTATTTT.

V is TRBV6-1 and J is TRBJ2-5; 10 nucleotides align to TRBD2. The CDR3 spans 14 residues. The V and J ends lost 8 bases and 4 bases, in that order; junction bases with no gene match: 7. Germline lookup yields CDR1 MNHNS and CDR2 SASEGT. The CDR3 DNA sequence: TGTGCCAGCGGCTCCCTAGCGGGGGTAGAGACCCAGTACTTC. Translation: CASGSLAGVETQYF.

The gene calls are TRBV27 and TRBJ2-3; TRBD2 matches 10 bases. Germline V gene lookup returns CDR1 MNHEY and CDR2 SMNVEV (reference sequence). The V gene end was trimmed by 6 bases and the J gene end by 2 bases; junction bases not matched to a gene: 8. CDR3 length: 16 residues. This chain's CDR3 is CASRGLAVRITDTQYF. The CDR3 DNA reads as TGTGCCAGCAGAGGACTAGCGGTGAGAATCACAGATACGCAGTATTTT.

This clonotype turned up a few times. The chain uses TRBV29-1 and TRBJ1-1; the D gene is possibly TRBD1 (5 bases). Trimming removed 6 bases at V and 0 bases at J, with 11 bases between. The CDR3 consists of 13 residues. CDR1 SQVTM and CDR2 ANQGSEA come from the germline V gene. The CDR3 DNA follows: TGCAGCGTGGGGACGTTCATGAACACTGAAGCTTTCTTT. Protein sequence: CSVGTFMNTEAFF. Combining the CDR3 with reference TRBV29-1 and TRBJ1-1 gives the whole variable domain SAVISQKPSRDICQRGTSLTIQCQVDSQVTMMFWYRQQPGQSLTLIATANQGSEATYESGFVIDKFPISRPNLTFSTLTVSNMSPEDSSIYLCSVGTFMNTEAFFGQGTRLTVV.

In this sample, this clonotype turned up a few times. V and J are TRBV20-1 and TRBJ1-5; 9 bases line up with TRBD1. Germline trimming cut 5 bases from V and 3 bases from J; bases unmatched to any gene: 5. The germline V gene has CDR1 DFQATT and CDR2 SNEGSKA (reference sequence). The CDR3 has 14 amino acids. The CDR3 DNA reads as TGCAGTGCTCAGGACAGGGGAAACAATCAGCCCCAGCATTTT. This sequence encodes CSAQDRGNNQPQHF.

This clonotype occurred a few times. V gene TRBV4-3 combines with J gene TRBJ2-1; tentatively, D is TRBD2 (6 bases). Germline CDR1 LGHNA, CDR2 YSLEER. V was trimmed by 1 base and J by 6 bases, leaving 13 bases between them. The CDR3 is made up of 15 amino acids. Written as DNA, the CDR3 is TGCGCCAGCAGCCAAGCCCGGGGGATTTTCAATGAGCAGTTCTTC. Amino acids: CASSQARGIFNEQFF.

The chain combines TRBV20-1 with TRBJ2-1; maybe TRBD2 (6 bases). The CDR3 consists of 13 residues. Germline V gene data show CDR1 as DFQATT and CDR2 as SNEGSKA (reference sequence). Trimming removed 5 bases at V and 4 bases at J, with 12 bases between. CDR3 sequence reads: CSARDFTYNEQFF. As DNA, the CDR3 is TGCAGTGCTCGGGACTTTACGTACAATGAGCAGTTCTTC.

The chain is built from TRBV27 and TRBJ2-1, with 9 bases that match TRBD2. J gave up 6 bases and V 3 bases, and 6 bases lay outside the gene matches. The germline gives CDR1 MNHEY, CDR2 SMNVEV (reference sequence). The CDR3 has 15 residues. The CDR3 spells CASSFGTSGPNEQFF. CDR3 nucleotide sequence: TGTGCCAGCAGTTTTGGTACTAGCGGGCCCAATGAGCAGTTCTTC.

J is TRBJ2-3 and V is TRBV28; tentative D call: TRBD2 (5 bases). This CDR3 has 13 amino acids. V was trimmed by 7 bases and J by 4 bases, leaving 12 bases between them. Germline CDR1 and CDR2: MDHEN and SYDVKM. This chain's CDR3 is CASNGGVPDTQYF. The CDR3, as DNA: TGTGCCAGCAACGGAGGAGTCCCAGATACGCAGTATTTT.

This clonotype was counted between two and nine times. Written as DNA, the CDR3 is TGTGCCAGCAGTGAAGAAGTTTCAGATACGCAGTATTTT. It yields the protein CASSEEVSDTQYF. The chain combines TRBV6-1 with TRBJ2-3, with D unresolved. The CDR3 totals 13 residues. CDR1 is MNHNS, CDR2 SASEGT, per germline. Trimming took off 1 base at V and 4 bases at J, with 6 bases between the two ends.

This clonotype appeared a few times. This chain uses TRBV5-1 with TRBJ2-2; tentatively, D is TRBD1 (6 bases). V shed 5 bases and J shed 4 bases, with 18 bases lying between them. CDR3 length equals 16 residues. Germline loops: CDR1 SGHRS, CDR2 YFSETQ. The CDR3, as DNA: TGCGCCAGCAGTTTACAGGGCGATGGCGGCACCGGGGAGCTGTTTTTT. It codes for CASSLQGDGGTGELFF.

The rearrangement links TRBV5-1 to TRBJ2-7, with 7 nucleotides matching TRBD1. The CDR3 sequence is 14 residues long. The junction had 3 bases not matched to a gene; V was cut back by 3 bases and J by 0 bases. CDR1 SGHRS and CDR2 YFSETQ come from the germline V gene. The CDR3 DNA is TGCGCCAGCAGCTGGAGACAGGGCTCCTACGAGCAGTACTTC. It translates to CASSWRQGSYEQYF.

The table lists this clonotype with a few counts. This rearrangement joins TRBV2 to TRBJ2-7; D perhaps matches TRBD1 (6 bases). The CDR3 totals 13 residues. CDR1 and CDR2 (germline): SNHLY, FYNNEI. Trimming cost V 6 bases and J 3 bases, with 12 bases left between them. The CDR3 DNA follows: TGTGCCAGCAGGTACAGGGAATACTACGAGCAGTACTTC. This encodes CASRYREYYEQYF.

The V and J genes are TRBV20-1 and TRBJ2-2; 9 bases fit TRBD2. From germline, CDR1 is DFQATT and CDR2 SNEGSKA (reference sequence). CDR3 length: 15 amino acids. V was pared by 1 base and J by 4 bases, with 4 bases of the junction left unmatched. DNA of the CDR3: TGCAGTGCTAGAGTGGCGGGGGGGGGCACCGGGGAGCTGTTTTTT. Amino acid sequence: CSARVAGGGTGELFF.

The chain couples TRBV4-3 to TRBJ1-2, with 8 nucleotides matching TRBD1. The CDR3 runs to 16 residues. The ends lost 1 base at V and 0 bases at J; junction bases unmatched: 4. Looked up from germline, CDR1 is LGHNA and CDR2 is YSLEER. This chain's CDR3 is CASSQGTGPTNYGYTF. The CDR3, as DNA: TGCGCCAGCAGCCAAGGGACAGGGCCTACTAACTATGGCTACACCTTC.

This clonotype was seen many times. V and J are TRBV15 and TRBJ2-3; weak D call: TRBD1 (5 bases). V lost 6 bases and J 2 bases, leaving 9 bases between the germline ends. Germline assignment: CDR1 LNHNV and CDR2 YYDKDF (reference sequence). This CDR3 is built from 13 residues. CDR3 bases: TGTGCCACCAGTAGGGGCTACACAGATACGCAGTATTTT. This codes for CATSRGYTDTQYF.

This clonotype was counted a few times. The CDR3 region is CASSPWRGKQETQYF. CDR3 nucleotide sequence: TGTGCCAGCAGCCCCTGGCGGGGCAAACAAGAGACCCAGTACTTC. The chain uses TRBV14 and TRBJ2-5; D is perhaps TRBD2 (6 bases). The CDR3 consists of 15 residues. V dropped 4 bases and J dropped 2 bases, with 14 bases sitting between them. The V gene's germline CDR1 is SGHDN and CDR2 FVKESK.

This clonotype appeared a few times. The chain combines TRBV25-1 with TRBJ2-2, with D perhaps TRBD1 (5 bases). The CDR3 has 14 residues. The V and J ends lost 2 bases and 6 bases respectively, with 10 bases between them. Germline-derived CDR1 and CDR2 are MGHDK and SYGVNS. CDR3 nucleotide sequence: TGTGCCAGCAGTGAACAGGGTCAGGCCGGGGAGCTGTTTTTT. This sequence encodes CASSEQGQAGELFF.

V and J are TRBV30 and TRBJ1-4; D might be TRBD1 (6 bases). The ends were cut back, 2 bases at V and 8 bases at J, with 18 bases in the middle. This CDR3 spans 15 amino acids. The germline V gene encodes CDR1 GTSNPN and CDR2 SVGIG (reference sequence). CDR3 amino acids: CAWSLKGGVQEKLFF. The CDR3, as DNA: TGTGCCTGGAGTCTTAAGGGGGGGGTCCAGGAAAAACTGTTTTTT. Full variable domain (rest looked up from reference TRBV30 and TRBJ1-4): SQTIHQWPATLVQPVGSPLSLECTVEGTSNPNLYWYRQAAGRGLQLLFYSVGIGQISSEVPQNLSASRPQDRQFILSSKKLLLSDSGFYLCAWSLKGGVQEKLFFGSGTQLSVL.

This clonotype was seen ten or more times. The chain is built from TRBV7-2 and TRBJ2-5; the D is unclear. Germline CDR1 SGHTA, CDR2 FQGNSA. The V and J ends lost 0 bases and 1 base respectively, with 9 bases between them. The CDR3 has 15 residues. The CDR3 here is CASSLAWHTQETQYF. The CDR3 bases are TGTGCCAGCAGCTTAGCGTGGCACACCCAAGAGACCCAGTACTTC.

J is TRBJ2-7 and V is TRBV27; tentative D call: TRBD2 (7 bases). V was shortened by 6 bases and J by 2 bases, with 20 bases between the two germline ends. Germline V gene lookup returns CDR1 MNHEY and CDR2 SMNVEV (reference sequence). The CDR3 totals 16 residues. The CDR3 nucleotides are TGTGCCAGCAGCCCCTCCTGGGGGGGCTGGGCCTACGAGCAGTACTTC. This gives the protein CASSPSWGGWAYEQYF.